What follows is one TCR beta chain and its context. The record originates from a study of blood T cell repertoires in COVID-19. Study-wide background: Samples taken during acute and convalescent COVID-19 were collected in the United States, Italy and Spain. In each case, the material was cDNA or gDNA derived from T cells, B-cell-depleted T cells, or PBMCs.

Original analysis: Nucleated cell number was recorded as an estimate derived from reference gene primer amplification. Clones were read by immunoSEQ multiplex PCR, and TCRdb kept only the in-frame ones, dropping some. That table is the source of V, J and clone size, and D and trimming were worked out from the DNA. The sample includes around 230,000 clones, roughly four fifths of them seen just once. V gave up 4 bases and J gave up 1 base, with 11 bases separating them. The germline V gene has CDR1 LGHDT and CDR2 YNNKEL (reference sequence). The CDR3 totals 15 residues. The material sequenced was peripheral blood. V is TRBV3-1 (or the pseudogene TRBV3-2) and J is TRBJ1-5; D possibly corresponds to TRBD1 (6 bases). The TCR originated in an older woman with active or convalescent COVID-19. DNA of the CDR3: TGTGCCAGCAGCCGGGACACGACGAGCAATCAGCCCCAGCATTTT. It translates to CASSRDTTSNQPQHF.